Below are 19 T cell receptor beta chains sequenced from a single sample in a study of OX40 agonist ivuxolimab in advanced cancers. Clones were sequenced by immunoSEQ multiplex PCR, and TCRdb holds only the in-frame ones, with some missing. This table has approximately 11,000 clones, around 80% appearing once. The sequencing here drew on CD4+ or CD8+ T cells sorted from blood, taken in a trial of the OX40 agonist ivuxolimab. The source of these receptors is an adult with an advanced solid tumor such as melanoma, head and neck, liver or kidney cancer.

The V call is TRBV12-5, the J call TRBJ2-7; D is unclear. Trimming took 5 bases from V and 2 from J, leaving 10 bases between them. There are 13 residues in the CDR3. The germline V gene has CDR1 LGHNT and CDR2 FRNRAP. CDR3 coding DNA: TGTGCTAGTGGTAGGGCCTACGCCTACGAGCAGTACTTC. Its translation is CASGRAYAYEQYF.

This clone was picked up one time. The chain links TRBV5-4 to TRBJ2-5, with D unresolved. The CDR3 runs 14 residues. V was cut by 3 bases and J by 6 bases, with 15 bases left in between. Germline assignment: CDR1 SGHNT and CDR2 YYREEE (reference sequence). The CDR3 DNA sequence: TGTGCCAGCAGCTGGGTTGGATTGGTCCAGACCCAGTACTTC. The encoded protein is CASSWVGLVQTQYF.

This clone was counted between two and nine times. The chain links TRBV4-1 to TRBJ2-7; 9 positions agree with TRBD2. CDR3 length equals 15 residues. Germline loops: CDR1 MGHRA, CDR2 YSYEKL. With V trimmed by 0 bases and J by 9 bases, 9 bases remained unmatched. The CDR3 bases are TGCGCCAGCAGCCAAGAAGGTAGCGGGGGCCTAGGGCAGTACTTC. It yields the protein CASSQEGSGGLGQYF.

The V call is TRBV7-9, the J call TRBJ2-1, with D maybe TRBD2 (6 bases). CDR3 length equals 15 residues. V lost 6 bases and J lost 1, with 13 bases in between. Germline CDR1 SEHNR, CDR2 FQNEAQ (reference sequence). The chain's CDR3 is CASSGAGRSYNEQFF. The CDR3 bases are TGTGCCAGCAGTGGGGCGGGGCGGTCCTACAATGAGCAGTTCTTC.

The chain recombines TRBV25-1 with TRBJ2-1, with a possible D match to TRBD2 (6 bases). Germline V gene lookup returns CDR1 MGHDK and CDR2 SYGVNS. The V end lost 5 bases, the J end lost 5 bases, and 10 bases lay between the germline ends. This CDR3 is 13 amino acids long. This CDR3 reads CASSFLANNEQFF. In nucleotides, the CDR3 is TGTGCCAGCAGTTTCCTAGCGAACAATGAGCAGTTCTTC.

The chain employs TRBV9 and TRBJ2-7, with D unresolved. Germline V gene data show CDR1 as SGDLS and CDR2 as YYNGEE. The CDR3 contains 10 residues. The germline V and J ends were trimmed by 3 bases and 4 bases, with 2 bases remaining between them. The CDR3 DNA reads as TGTGCCAGCAGCGGGTACGAGCAGTACTTC. Protein product: CASSGYEQYF.

The chain links TRBV19 to TRBJ1-1; D may be TRBD1 (5 bases). The CDR3 covers 11 residues. V was pared by 8 bases and J by 8 bases, with 12 bases between. CDR1 is LNHDA and CDR2 is SQIVND in the germline V gene (reference sequence). The CDR3 DNA reads as TGTGCCAGTGAGGCGGGGCCCGAAGCTTTCTTT. Its protein product is CASEAGPEAFF.

This chain connects TRBV18 to TRBJ2-6; possible D gene TRBD2, 5 bases. Trimming left V 2 bases short and J 0 bases short, with 8 bases between. This CDR3 is built from 16 residues. CDR1 is KGHSH, CDR2 LQKENI, per germline. The CDR3 nucleotides read TGTGCCAGCTCACCAAGTGGACTCTCTGGGGCCAACGTCCTGACTTTC. Translation: CASSPSGLSGANVLTF.

The CDR3: CASSPGRTGSGEQYF. The CDR3 region has the DNA TGTGCCAGCAGCCCTGGTCGGACAGGGTCCGGCGAGCAGTACTTC. The V and J genes are TRBV7-6 and TRBJ2-7; 8 bases agree with TRBD1. V lost 5 bases to trimming and J lost 6 bases; unmatched junction nucleotides: 12. The germline V gene encodes CDR1 SGHVS and CDR2 FNYEAQ. The CDR3 length is 15 residues.

About this clone: The same CDR3 arises from other DNA sequences in this sample as well. The chain recombines TRBV5-4 with TRBJ2-1; no firm D call. Germline CDR1 and CDR2: SGHNT and YYREEE (reference sequence). With 0 bases removed from V and 2 bases from J, the gap between germline ends came to 9 bases. This CDR3 has 15 residues. In DNA form, the CDR3 reads TGTGCCAGCAGCTTGGTGGCAGGCCCCTACAATGAGCAGTTCTTC. It encodes CASSLVAGPYNEQFF.

The rearrangement links TRBV2 to TRBJ1-6, with D maybe TRBD1 (5 bases). V dropped 2 bases and J dropped 10 bases, with 18 bases sitting between them. This CDR3 is built from 16 residues. Germline V lookup: CDR1 SNHLY, CDR2 FYNNEI. CDR3 in amino acids: CASSETGYRPESPLHF. The DNA for the CDR3 is TGTGCCAGCAGTGAAACCGGGTACAGGCCCGAATCACCCCTCCACTTT.

V is TRBV30 and J is TRBJ2-3; 8 bases map to TRBD2. V dropped 3 bases and J dropped 5; count of bases not matched to a gene: 10. The CDR3 runs to 15 residues. CDR1 and CDR2 (germline): GTSNPN, SVGIG (reference sequence). The CDR3 DNA sequence: TGTGCCTGGAGCCCTCGCGGGGGGAGGGAAGATACGCAGTATTTT. Protein product: CAWSPRGGREDTQYF.

The chain employs TRBV11-2 and TRBJ1-2; D gene unclear. Germline V gene lookup returns CDR1 SGHAT and CDR2 FQNNGV. The CDR3 is 12 amino acids. V lost 4 bases to trimming and J lost 7 bases, with 10 bases between them. CDR3 amino acids: CASSSDKAGYTF. The CDR3 coding sequence is TGTGCCAGCAGCTCCGACAAGGCTGGCTACACCTTC.

The chain combines TRBV6-5 with TRBJ1-5; 7 nucleotides match TRBD1. The J segment lost 1 base and the V segment lost 8 bases, leaving 5 bases of the junction unmatched. The CDR3 sequence is 14 residues long. Germline V CDR1 and CDR2: MNHEY, SVGAGI. The CDR3 here is CASFGGQSNQPQHF. The CDR3 DNA is TGTGCCAGCTTCGGGGGACAGAGCAATCAGCCCCAGCATTTT.

This chain links TRBV4-2 with TRBJ1-2, with a weak D call TRBD1 (6 bases). V dropped 1 base and J dropped 4 bases, with 16 bases sitting between them. This CDR3 is 16 amino acids long. CDR1 is LGHNA and CDR2 is YNFKEQ in the germline V gene. For the CDR3, the DNA is TGTGCCAGCAGCCAAGCGGGACACGAAAAATTCTATGGCTACACCTTC. Translation: CASSQAGHEKFYGYTF.

The rearrangement joins TRBV7-5 to TRBJ2-7; the DNA was not used to check the table's D call, TRBD2. TRBV7-5 is classified as a pseudogene. The CDR3 length is 14 residues. CDR3 coding DNA: TGTGCCAGCAGCTTTAGTGGTACCCTATACGAGCAGTACTTC. It encodes CASSFSGTLYEQYF.

The J gene is TRBJ1-2, the V gene TRBV19; D is possibly TRBD1 (5 bases). The V end lost 9 bases, the J end lost 4 bases, and 12 bases lay between the germline ends. CDR1 is LNHDA, CDR2 SQIVND, per germline (reference sequence). CDR3 length: 12 amino acids. The CDR3 DNA sequence: TGTGCCAGCACTGCGGGGGTCTATGGCTACACCTTC. It is translated as CASTAGVYGYTF.

The genes are TRBV7-8 and TRBJ2-1; 9 nucleotides match TRBD1. Germline lookup yields CDR1 SGHVS and CDR2 FQNEAQ. Losses at the gene ends were 2 bases for V and 7 bases for J; bases not matched to a gene: 9. CDR3 length: 16 amino acids. The CDR3 region has the DNA TGTGCCAGCAGCTTACTCTCCGGGACAGGGACGAATGAGCAGTTCTTC. This codes for CASSLLSGTGTNEQFF.

This clone is labeled medium-sized. The CDR3 protein is CASRGIGASYEQYF. The CDR3 DNA is TGTGCCAGCAGGGGGATCGGGGCTTCCTACGAGCAGTACTTC. V is TRBV6-5 and J is TRBJ2-7, with D possibly called TRBD1 or TRBD2 (5 bases each). The germline CDR1 and CDR2 sequences are MNHEY and SVGAGI. The ends were cut back, 6 bases at V and 1 base at J, with 13 bases in the middle. This CDR3 spans 14 amino acids.